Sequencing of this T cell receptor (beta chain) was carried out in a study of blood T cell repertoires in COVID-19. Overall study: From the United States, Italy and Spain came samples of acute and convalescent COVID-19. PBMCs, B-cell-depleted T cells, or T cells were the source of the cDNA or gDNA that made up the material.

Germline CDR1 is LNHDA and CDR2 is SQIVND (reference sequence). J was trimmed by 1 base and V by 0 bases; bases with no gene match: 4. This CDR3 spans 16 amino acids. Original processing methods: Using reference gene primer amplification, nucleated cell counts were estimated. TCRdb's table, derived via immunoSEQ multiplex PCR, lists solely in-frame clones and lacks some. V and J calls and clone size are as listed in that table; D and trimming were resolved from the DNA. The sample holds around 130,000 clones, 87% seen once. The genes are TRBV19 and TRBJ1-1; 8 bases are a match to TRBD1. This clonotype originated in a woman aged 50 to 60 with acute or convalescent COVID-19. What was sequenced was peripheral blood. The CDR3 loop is CASSIEKDRGNTEAFF. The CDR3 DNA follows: TGTGCCAGTAGTATAGAGAAAGACAGGGGGAACACTGAAGCTTTCTTT.